The next 10 T cell receptor beta chains were all read from a single sample in a study of OX40 agonist ivuxolimab in advanced cancers. Sequenced by immunoSEQ multiplex PCR; TCRdb stores in-frame clones only, minus some. This table has about 80,000 clones, 92% appearing once. Material: CD4+ or CD8+ T cells sorted from blood, obtained in a trial of the OX40 agonist ivuxolimab. The receptors were sampled from an adult with an advanced solid tumor such as melanoma, head and neck, liver or kidney cancer.

The chain joins TRBV5-1 to TRBJ2-7, with TRBD1 as a possible D gene (6 bases). The length of the CDR3 is 13 residues. Germline lookup yields CDR1 SGHRS and CDR2 YFSETQ. Trimming stripped 0 bases from V and 5 bases from J, with 9 bases between. The CDR3 sequence is CASSLAPGDEQYF. The CDR3 region has the DNA TGCGCCAGCAGCTTGGCGCCAGGGGACGAGCAGTACTTC.

The gene calls are TRBV7-6 and TRBJ1-4; D possibly corresponds to TRBD1 (5 bases). The CDR3 spans 14 residues. Trimming took off 1 base at V and 8 bases at J, with 11 bases between the two ends. CDR1 SGHVS and CDR2 FNYEAQ come from the germline V gene. The chain's CDR3 is CASSLVSGQEKLFF. The CDR3 DNA is TGTGCCAGCAGCTTAGTGTCAGGGCAAGAAAAACTGTTTTTT.

V usage is TRBV7-6 and J usage is TRBJ1-2, with D unclear. The CDR3 runs to 14 residues. CDR1 SGHVS and CDR2 FNYEAQ come from the germline V gene. Trimming left V 1 base short and J 4 bases short, with 10 bases between. DNA for the CDR3: TGTGCCAGCAGCTTAGTTCTTGGGAGCTATGGCTACACCTTC. Translated, it gives CASSLVLGSYGYTF.

The rearrangement uses TRBV4-3 and TRBJ2-2; 11 bases line up with TRBD1. V lost 5 bases, J lost 5 bases, and 10 bases stayed unmatched. Germline V CDR1 and CDR2: LGHNA, YSLEER. The CDR3 has 17 residues. The CDR3 is CASSGGQGEVWTGELFF. Here the CDR3 DNA reads TGCGCCAGCAGCGGGGGACAGGGGGAGGTTTGGACCGGGGAGCTGTTTTTT.

The V gene is TRBV7-8, the J gene TRBJ1-3, with a possible D match to TRBD1 (5 bases). There are 15 residues in the CDR3. Looked up from germline, CDR1 is SGHVS and CDR2 is FQNEAQ. Trimming stripped 0 bases from V and 8 bases from J, with 14 bases between. The CDR3 loop reads CASSLAGSGTHTIYF. The CDR3 DNA sequence: TGTGCCAGCAGCTTAGCTGGTAGCGGGACGCACACCATATATTTT.

The V call is TRBV10-2, the J call TRBJ1-1; possibly TRBD1 for D (6 bases). Trimming removed 6 bases from V and 1 base from J, with 12 bases in between. The germline V gene encodes CDR1 WSHSY and CDR2 SAAADI. The CDR3 loop spans 14 amino acids. The CDR3 protein is CASREQGGNTEAFF. In DNA form, the CDR3 reads TGCGCCAGCAGAGAACAGGGCGGGAACACTGAAGCTTTCTTT.

The chain carries TRBV13 and TRBJ2-7, with TRBD1 as a possible D gene (6 bases). The V and J ends lost 1 base and 2 bases respectively, with 15 bases between them. Germline assignment: CDR1 PRHDT and CDR2 FYEKMQ (reference sequence). The CDR3 length is 16 residues. CDR3 sequence (DNA): TGTGCCAGCAGCTTAGCCAACACAGGGCCAACCTACGAGCAGTACTTC. It encodes CASSLANTGPTYEQYF.

This clone came up a few times. The chain couples TRBV6-4 to TRBJ1-1; weak D call: TRBD1 (5 bases). V was pared by 9 bases and J by 6 bases, with 11 bases between. The CDR3 contains 11 residues. Germline values: CDR1 MRHNA, CDR2 SNTAGT. This CDR3 is CASSTTAEAFF. DNA for the CDR3: TGTGCCAGTTCCACGACAGCTGAAGCTTTCTTT.

The chain recombines TRBV7-2 with TRBJ1-2; D is possibly TRBD1 (5 bases). The CDR3 runs to 17 residues. V lost 5 bases, J lost 7 bases, and 26 bases lay in between. Germline values: CDR1 SGHTA, CDR2 FQGNSA. This chain's CDR3 is CASSPRVAGYLVGGYTF. CDR3 coding DNA: TGTGCCAGCAGCCCCCGAGTGGCAGGGTACCTGGTTGGTGGCTACACCTTC. The full variable domain, rest sourced from reference TRBV7-2 and TRBJ1-2, is GAGVSQSPSNKVTEKGKDVELRCDPISGHTALYWYRQSLGQGLEFLIYFQGNSAPDKSGLPSDRFSAERTGGSVSTLTIQRTQQEDSAVYLCASSPRVAGYLVGGYTFGSGTRLTVV.

This clone turned up a few times. The chain carries TRBV7-9 and TRBJ2-7; D call uncertain. This CDR3 comprises 11 residues. CDR1 and CDR2 (germline): SEHNR, FQNEAQ (reference sequence). V was pared by 2 bases and J by 7 bases, with 6 bases between. CDR3 sequence reads: CASSLSEEQYF. As DNA, the CDR3 is TGTGCCAGCAGCTTATCGGAAGAGCAGTACTTC.